These 14 T cell receptor beta chains originate from one sample sequenced in a study of blood T cell repertoires in COVID-19. The protocol was immunoSEQ multiplex PCR, while the TCRdb copy is restricted to in-frame clones and leaves out a portion. The sample includes around 93,000 clones, 85% to 90% of them seen just once. Specimen: peripheral blood. The origin of the receptors is a human donor in a cohort sampled during active COVID-19.

The V and J genes are TRBV5-8 and TRBJ2-5, with 9 bases matching TRBD1. Germline V lookup: CDR1 SGHTS, CDR2 YDEGEE. Trimming cost V 4 bases and J 4 bases; bases outside gene matches: 8. This CDR3 is built from 15 residues. The CDR3 region has the DNA TGTGCCAGCAGCGCGGGACAGGGAGAGGTAGAGACCCAGTACTTC. It is translated as CASSAGQGEVETQYF.

The V gene is TRBV19, the J gene TRBJ2-1, with TRBD2 matching 7 bases. The V gene end was trimmed by 8 bases and the J gene end by 6 bases; junction bases not matched to a gene: 13. The CDR3 is 15 residues long. Germline V gene data show CDR1 as LNHDA and CDR2 as SQIVND (reference sequence). DNA for the CDR3: TGTGCCAGTTCGGTCCTCGCGGGAGAATCCAATGAGCAGTTCTTC. Translated: CASSVLAGESNEQFF.

The V call is TRBV4-2, the J call TRBJ2-1; 13 nucleotides align to TRBD2. Trimming at V came to 3 bases and at J to 9 bases, leaving 14 bases not matched to a gene. CDR1 and CDR2 from the germline V gene are LGHNA and YNFKEQ. This CDR3 comprises 18 residues. The CDR3 protein is CASSQELILAGGPGEQFF. CDR3 coding DNA: TGTGCCAGCAGCCAGGAACTCATACTAGCGGGAGGGCCGGGTGAGCAGTTCTTC.

The chain carries TRBV6-2 or TRBV6-3 and TRBJ2-1; a weak D match, TRBD1 (7 bases). The CDR3 totals 16 residues. Deletions cut 4 bases from V and 6 bases from J, with 19 bases between. Germline values: CDR1 MNHEY, CDR2 SVGEGT. As DNA, the CDR3 is TGTGCCAGCAGTTCCGGAGGGACAGTAAGGCGCAATGAGCAGTTCTTC. It specifies CASSSGGTVRRNEQFF.

V gene TRBV5-4 combines with J gene TRBJ2-1, with 9 bases that match TRBD2. CDR3 length: 17 residues. V dropped 0 bases and J dropped 2; count of bases not matched to a gene: 6. In germline, CDR1 is SGHNT, CDR2 YYREEE (reference sequence). This chain's CDR3 is CASSLAGSGGPYNEQFF. The DNA for the CDR3 is TGTGCCAGCAGCTTGGCCGGTAGCGGGGGCCCCTACAATGAGCAGTTCTTC.

The sample holds a few counts of this clone. This chain uses TRBV29-1 with TRBJ2-1; D might be TRBD2 (6 bases). CDR3 length: 13 amino acids. From germline, CDR1 is SQVTM and CDR2 ANQGSEA. Trimming cost V 2 bases and J 9 bases, with 14 bases left between them. The CDR3 sequence is CSVESGVGVEQFF. In DNA form, the CDR3 reads TGCAGCGTTGAATCGGGAGTGGGCGTTGAGCAGTTCTTC.

This chain uses TRBV19 with TRBJ2-2, with 8 bases aligning to TRBD2. J lost 4 bases, V lost 6 bases, and 7 bases had no gene match. The CDR3 totals 15 residues. Germline assignment: CDR1 LNHDA and CDR2 SQIVND (reference sequence). The CDR3: CASRPPGRGTGELFF. CDR3 DNA: TGTGCCAGTAGACCCCCCGGGAGGGGCACCGGGGAGCTGTTTTTT.

In DNA, the CDR3 is TGTGCCAGCATCCGGGACAGGTCCACTGAAGCTTTCTTT. It specifies CASIRDRSTEAFF. V gene TRBV6-5 combines with J gene TRBJ1-1; 8 nucleotides agree with TRBD1. This CDR3 has 13 residues. Germline trimming cut 7 bases from V and 4 bases from J; bases unmatched to any gene: 5. The V gene's germline CDR1 is MNHEY and CDR2 SVGAGI.

The V call is TRBV4-3, the J call TRBJ2-5; TRBD1 agrees at 8 bases. Per germline, CDR1 LGHNA and CDR2 YSLEER. CDR3 length equals 15 residues. Unmatched junction bases numbered 6, after V lost 0 bases and J lost 6 bases. This CDR3 reads CASSQEWQGAKTQYF. The CDR3 DNA reads as TGCGCCAGCAGCCAAGAGTGGCAGGGGGCCAAGACCCAGTACTTC.

This clone was seen only once. V is TRBV18 and J is TRBJ1-3; tentative D call: TRBD1 (5 bases). Germline CDR1 is KGHSH and CDR2 is LQKENI. Trimming removed 6 bases from V and 0 bases from J, with 15 bases in between. This CDR3 spans 16 amino acids. The CDR3, as DNA: TGTGCCAGCTCGCCTAATACAGGTTTCTCTGGAAACACCATATATTTT. This sequence encodes CASSPNTGFSGNTIYF.

The chain uses TRBV30 and TRBJ1-5, with 7 bases identical to TRBD1. The CDR3 loop spans 13 amino acids. The V gene's germline CDR1 is GTSNPN and CDR2 SVGIG (reference sequence). J was trimmed by 7 bases and V by 0 bases; bases with no gene match: 3. The CDR3 coding sequence is TGTGCCTGGAGTGTAGGGGGCCGGCAGCCCCAGCATTTT. It is translated as CAWSVGGRQPQHF. Full variable domain (outside the CDR3, taken from reference TRBV30 and TRBJ1-5): SQTIHQWPATLVQPVGSPLSLECTVEGTSNPNLYWYRQAAGRGLQLLFYSVGIGQISSEVPQNLSASRPQDRQFILSSKKLLLSDSGFYLCAWSVGGRQPQHFGDGTRLSIL.

The CDR3 reads CASSLGQRTPEVYF. The DNA of the CDR3 is TGTGCCAGCAGCTTGGGGCAAAGGACCCCCGAGGTCTATTTT. J is TRBJ1-3 and V is TRBV7-9, with D possibly being TRBD1 (5 bases). The ends were cut back, 3 bases at V and 16 bases at J, with 22 bases in the middle. The CDR3 totals 14 residues. The germline gives CDR1 SEHNR, CDR2 FQNEAQ (reference sequence).

The chain combines TRBV19 with TRBJ1-5; TRBD1 matches 7 bases. CDR1 LNHDA and CDR2 SQIVND come from the germline V gene (reference sequence). V lost 6 bases to trimming and J lost 2 bases; unmatched junction nucleotides: 16. This CDR3 is 18 amino acids long. The CDR3 bases are TGTGCCAGTAGCCCCAACCGAAGACAGGGCATCGGCAATCAGCCCCAGCATTTT. This codes for CASSPNRRQGIGNQPQHF.

The chain joins TRBV6-5 to TRBJ2-3; no clear D gene. Trimming removed 4 bases at V and 2 bases at J, with 13 bases between. From germline, CDR1 is MNHEY and CDR2 SVGAGI. This CDR3 comprises 15 residues. For the CDR3, the DNA is TGTGCCAGCAGTTCACTAAGGATGTCCACAGATACGCAGTATTTT. Translating it yields CASSSLRMSTDTQYF.